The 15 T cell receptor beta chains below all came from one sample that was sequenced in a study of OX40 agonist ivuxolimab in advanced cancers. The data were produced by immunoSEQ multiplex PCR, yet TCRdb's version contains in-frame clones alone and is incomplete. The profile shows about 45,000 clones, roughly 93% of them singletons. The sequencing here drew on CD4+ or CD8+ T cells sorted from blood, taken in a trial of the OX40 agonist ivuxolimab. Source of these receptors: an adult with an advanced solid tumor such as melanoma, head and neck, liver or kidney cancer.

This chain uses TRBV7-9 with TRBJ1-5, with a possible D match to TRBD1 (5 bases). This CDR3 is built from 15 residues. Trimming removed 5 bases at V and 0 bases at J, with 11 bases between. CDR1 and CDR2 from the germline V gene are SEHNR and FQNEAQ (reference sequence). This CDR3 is CASSAGISSNQPQHF. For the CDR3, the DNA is TGTGCCAGCAGCGCAGGGATCTCTAGCAATCAGCCCCAGCATTTT.

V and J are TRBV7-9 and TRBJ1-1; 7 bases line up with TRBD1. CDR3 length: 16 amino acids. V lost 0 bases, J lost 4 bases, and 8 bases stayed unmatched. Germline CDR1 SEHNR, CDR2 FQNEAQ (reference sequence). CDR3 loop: CASSLAETGMGTEAFF. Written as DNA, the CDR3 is TGTGCCAGCAGCTTAGCGGAGACAGGGATGGGCACTGAAGCTTTCTTT.

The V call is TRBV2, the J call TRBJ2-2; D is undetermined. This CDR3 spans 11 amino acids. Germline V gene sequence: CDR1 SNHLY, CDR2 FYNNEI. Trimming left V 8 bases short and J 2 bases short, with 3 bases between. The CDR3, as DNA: TGTGCCAGCTCCAACACCGGGGAGCTGTTTTTT. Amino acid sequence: CASSNTGELFF.

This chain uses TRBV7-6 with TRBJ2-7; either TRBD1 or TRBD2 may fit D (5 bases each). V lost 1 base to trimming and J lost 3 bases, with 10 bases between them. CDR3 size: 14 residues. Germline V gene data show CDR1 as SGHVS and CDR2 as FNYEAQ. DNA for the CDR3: TGTGCCAGCAGCTTAGGGGACGGCCACTACGAGCAGTACTTC. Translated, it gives CASSLGDGHYEQYF.

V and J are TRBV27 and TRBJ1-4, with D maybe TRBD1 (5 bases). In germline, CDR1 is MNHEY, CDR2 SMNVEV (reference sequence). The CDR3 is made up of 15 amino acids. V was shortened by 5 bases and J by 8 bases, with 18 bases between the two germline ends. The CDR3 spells CASSPSRDGDEKLFF. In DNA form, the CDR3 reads TGTGCCAGCAGTCCGTCACGGGACGGAGACGAAAAACTGTTTTTT.

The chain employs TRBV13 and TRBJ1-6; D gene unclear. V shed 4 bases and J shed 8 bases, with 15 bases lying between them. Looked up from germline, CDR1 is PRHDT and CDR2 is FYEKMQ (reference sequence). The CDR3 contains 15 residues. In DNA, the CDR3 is TGTGCCAGCAGCTCGCGTACGACGGCTCATTCACCCCTCCACTTT. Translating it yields CASSSRTTAHSPLHF.

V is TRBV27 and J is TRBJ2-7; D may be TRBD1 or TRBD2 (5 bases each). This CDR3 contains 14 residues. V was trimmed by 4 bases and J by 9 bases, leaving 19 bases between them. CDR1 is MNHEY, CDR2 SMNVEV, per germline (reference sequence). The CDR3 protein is CASSSGTSQGWQYF. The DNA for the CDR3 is TGTGCCAGCAGTTCCGGGACCTCTCAAGGATGGCAGTACTTC.

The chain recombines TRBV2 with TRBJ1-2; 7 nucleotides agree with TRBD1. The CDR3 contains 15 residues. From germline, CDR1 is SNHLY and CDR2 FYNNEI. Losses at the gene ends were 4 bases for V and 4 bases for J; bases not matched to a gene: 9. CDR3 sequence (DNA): TGTGCCAGCAGTGCGGGAGGGGGCGCGGGCTATGGCTACACCTTC. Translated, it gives CASSAGGGAGYGYTF. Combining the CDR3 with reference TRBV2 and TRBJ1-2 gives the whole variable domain EPEVTQTPSHQVTQMGQEVILRCVPISNHLYFYWYRQILGQKVEFLVSFYNNEISEKSEIFDDQFSVERPDGSNFTLKIRSTKLEDSAMYFCASSAGGGAGYGYTFGSGTRLTVV.

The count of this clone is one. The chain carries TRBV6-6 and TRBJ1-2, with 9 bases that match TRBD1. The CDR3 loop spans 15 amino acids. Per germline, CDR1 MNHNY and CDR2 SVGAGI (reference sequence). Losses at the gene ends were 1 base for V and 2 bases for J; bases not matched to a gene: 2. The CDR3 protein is CASSYLGQGNYGYTF. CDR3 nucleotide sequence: TGTGCCAGCAGTTACTTAGGACAGGGGAACTATGGCTACACCTTC.

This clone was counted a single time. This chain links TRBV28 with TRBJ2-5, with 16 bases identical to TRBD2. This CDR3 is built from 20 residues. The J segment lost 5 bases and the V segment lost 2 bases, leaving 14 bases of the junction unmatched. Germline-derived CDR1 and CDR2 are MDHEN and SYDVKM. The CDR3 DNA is TGTGCCAGCAGTTTAACAACCGGGACTAGCGGGAGGGCCCTCGAGGAGACCCAGTACTTC. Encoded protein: CASSLTTGTSGRALEETQYF.

The chain's CDR3 is CASSSREHSSYEQYF. Written as DNA, the CDR3 is TGTGCCAGCAGTAGCCGGGAACACTCCTCCTACGAGCAGTACTTC. The chain is built from TRBV28 and TRBJ2-7; D might be TRBD2 (5 bases). The ends were cut back, 5 bases at V and 0 bases at J, with 14 bases in the middle. Germline V lookup: CDR1 MDHEN, CDR2 SYDVKM. The CDR3 runs to 15 residues.

CDR3: CASSRDRAGGNTIYF. The CDR3 nucleotides are TGTGCCAGCAGCCGTGACAGGGCGGGTGGAAACACCATATATTTT. The V gene is TRBV7-6, the J gene TRBJ1-3; TRBD1 matches 7 bases. The germline CDR1 and CDR2 sequences are SGHVS and FNYEAQ. V gave up 5 bases and J gave up 3 bases; unmatched junction bases: 7. This CDR3 has 15 amino acids.

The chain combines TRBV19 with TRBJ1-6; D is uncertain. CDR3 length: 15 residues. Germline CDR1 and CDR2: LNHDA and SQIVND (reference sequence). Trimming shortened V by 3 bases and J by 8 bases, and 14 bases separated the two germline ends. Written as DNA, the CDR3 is TGTGCCAGTAGTATGGGAAGGGAGCATCATTCACCCCTCCACTTT. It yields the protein CASSMGREHHSPLHF.

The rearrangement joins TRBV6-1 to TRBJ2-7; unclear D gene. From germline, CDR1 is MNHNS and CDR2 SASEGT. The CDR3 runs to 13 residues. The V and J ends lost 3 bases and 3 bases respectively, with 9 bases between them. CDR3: CASSEGANYEQYF. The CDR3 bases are TGTGCCAGCAGTGAGGGCGCCAACTACGAGCAGTACTTC.

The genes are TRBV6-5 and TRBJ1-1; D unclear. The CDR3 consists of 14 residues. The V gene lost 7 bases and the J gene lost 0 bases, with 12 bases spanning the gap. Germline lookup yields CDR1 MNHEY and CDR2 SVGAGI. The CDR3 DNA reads TGTGCCAGCAATCCCGGCGGGATGAACACTGAAGCTTTCTTT. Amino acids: CASNPGGMNTEAFF.